Presented here are 26 T cell receptor beta chains from one specimen sequenced in a study of T cell responses to AZD1222 COVID-19 vaccine. TCRdb's copy holds only in-frame clones and misses some; the assay was immunoSEQ multiplex PCR. This sample has tens of thousands of clones, with around three quarters found just once. Sequences were derived from peripheral blood, sampled 28 days after the second AZD1222 dose. All receptors come from an adult who received the AZD1222 COVID-19 vaccine.

CDR3 sequence: CSVEPGGNRATEAFF. The CDR3 nucleotides read TGCAGCGTTGAACCCGGGGGGAACAGGGCGACTGAAGCTTTCTTT. V gene TRBV29-1 combines with J gene TRBJ1-1; D perhaps matches TRBD1 (6 bases). Germline V lookup: CDR1 SQVTM, CDR2 ANQGSEA. This CDR3 region has 15 residues. The ends were cut back, 2 bases at V and 5 bases at J, with 18 bases in the middle.

The rearrangement uses TRBV29-1 and TRBJ1-1; the D gene is possibly TRBD1 (6 bases). V was clipped by 7 bases and J by 2 bases, with 20 bases between them. The germline V gene encodes CDR1 SQVTM and CDR2 ANQGSEA. The CDR3 contains 15 residues. The CDR3 reads CSGGGSGVGNTEAFF. The CDR3 DNA sequence: TGCAGCGGCGGCGGGTCAGGGGTAGGCAACACTGAAGCTTTCTTT. Full variable domain (outside the CDR3, taken from reference TRBV29-1 and TRBJ1-1): SAVISQKPSRDICQRGTSLTIQCQVDSQVTMMFWYRQQPGQSLTLIATANQGSEATYESGFVIDKFPISRPNLTFSTLTVSNMSPEDSSIYLCSGGGSGVGNTEAFFGQGTRLTVV.

The CDR3 loop reads CASSFPRSNTEAFF. CDR3 in DNA: TGTGCCAGCAGCTTTCCCAGGTCGAACACTGAAGCTTTCTTT. This sequence joins TRBV5-5 and TRBJ1-1; D uncertain. The germline V and J ends were trimmed by 2 bases and 1 base, with 9 bases remaining between them. The CDR3 spans 14 residues. Germline CDR1 reads SGHKS; CDR2 reads YYEKEE (reference sequence).

The J gene is TRBJ1-1, the V gene TRBV7-8; D remains unclear. The length of the CDR3 is 13 residues. V lost 3 bases and J lost 4, with 9 bases in between. The germline V gene has CDR1 SGHVS and CDR2 FQNEAQ. The CDR3 here is CASSLATGTEAFF. CDR3 in DNA: TGTGCCAGCAGCTTGGCCACGGGCACTGAAGCTTTCTTT. Together with reference TRBV7-8 and TRBJ1-1, the CDR3 gives the full variable domain: GAGVSQSPRYKVAKRGQDVALRCDPISGHVSLFWYQQALGQGPEFLTYFQNEAQLDKSGLPSDRFFAERPEGSVSTLKIQRTQQEDSAVYLCASSLATGTEAFFGQGTRLTVV.

The V gene is TRBV10-2, the J gene TRBJ2-5; D possibly uses TRBD1 or TRBD2 (5 bases each). CDR3 length: 16 amino acids. Between the trimmed V and J ends, which lost 2 bases and 4 bases, there was a span of 17 bases. Per the germline V gene, CDR1 is WSHSY and CDR2 is SAAADI. CDR3: CASSEPKGPGGETQYF. CDR3 coding DNA: TGCGCCAGCAGTGAGCCGAAGGGGCCTGGAGGAGAGACCCAGTACTTC.

The chain has TRBV6-5 and TRBJ1-2; perhaps TRBD1 as D (5 bases). There are 14 residues in the CDR3. In germline, CDR1 is MNHEY, CDR2 SVGAGI. V lost 2 bases to trimming and J lost 9 bases, with 16 bases between them. The CDR3 nucleotides read TGTGCCAGCAGTTACAGGGGCCTGCAGACGCGCTACACCTTC. Translating gives CASSYRGLQTRYTF.

This rearrangement joins TRBV28 to TRBJ1-1, with TRBD1 as a possible D gene (5 bases). Germline assignment: CDR1 MDHEN and CDR2 SYDVKM. This CDR3 has 17 amino acids. The V and J ends lost 7 bases and 1 base respectively, with 22 bases between them. CDR3: CASNSRAGSGSNTEAFF. CDR3 DNA: TGTGCCAGCAACTCCAGGGCCGGATCAGGGTCGAACACTGAAGCTTTCTTT.

Concerning this clone: Other DNA sequences from this sample encode an identical CDR3 as well. This rearrangement joins TRBV7-2 to TRBJ2-1; D remains ambiguous. Germline lookup yields CDR1 SGHTA and CDR2 FQGNSA. V was trimmed by 0 bases and J by 0 bases, leaving 6 bases between them. This CDR3 comprises 15 residues. CDR3 coding DNA: TGTGCCAGCAGCTTAGCGGAGAGCTCCTACAATGAGCAGTTCTTC. It encodes CASSLAESSYNEQFF.

V and J are TRBV5-6 and TRBJ1-4, with D unresolved. CDR3 length equals 15 residues. Trimming removed 1 base from V and 4 bases from J, with 11 bases in between. CDR1 SGHDT and CDR2 YYEEEE come from the germline V gene. CDR3 loop: CASSLREMGNEKLFF. The CDR3 DNA follows: TGTGCCAGCAGCTTGAGGGAAATGGGTAATGAAAAACTGTTTTTT.

The rearrangement uses TRBV5-1 and TRBJ2-3; 7 nucleotides align to TRBD1. V dropped 4 bases and J dropped 6; count of bases not matched to a gene: 5. This CDR3 is 13 amino acids long. CDR1 and CDR2 (germline): SGHRS, YFSETQ. CDR3 DNA sequence: TGCGCCAGCAGCCTAACAGGGGAGGATACGCAGTATTTT. It translates to CASSLTGEDTQYF.

The gene calls are TRBV7-8 and TRBJ1-2; D may be TRBD1 (5 bases). The CDR3 is 12 amino acids. Looked up from germline, CDR1 is SGHVS and CDR2 is FQNEAQ. The V and J ends lost 1 base and 8 bases respectively, with 8 bases between them. CDR3: CASSLGREGYTF. CDR3 nucleotide sequence: TGTGCCAGCAGCTTAGGCAGGGAAGGCTACACCTTC. The complete variable domain, with remaining parts taken from reference TRBV7-8 and TRBJ1-2, reads GAGVSQSPRYKVAKRGQDVALRCDPISGHVSLFWYQQALGQGPEFLTYFQNEAQLDKSGLPSDRFFAERPEGSVSTLKIQRTQQEDSAVYLCASSLGREGYTFGSGTRLTVV.

J is TRBJ1-2 and V is TRBV7-2, with no clear D. Germline CDR1 SGHTA, CDR2 FQGNSA. The CDR3 sequence is 17 residues long. Deletions cut 0 bases from V and 4 bases from J, with 18 bases between. CDR3 sequence (DNA): TGTGCCAGCAGCTTAGCCGGCATGGATGGAATTCTCTATGGCTACACCTTC. It codes for CASSLAGMDGILYGYTF. Full variable domain (remainder filled in from reference TRBV7-2 and TRBJ1-2): GAGVSQSPSNKVTEKGKDVELRCDPISGHTALYWYRQSLGQGLEFLIYFQGNSAPDKSGLPSDRFSAERTGGSVSTLTIQRTQQEDSAVYLCASSLAGMDGILYGYTFGSGTRLTVV.

V usage is TRBV6-5 and J usage is TRBJ2-5; D gene unclear. From germline, CDR1 is MNHEY and CDR2 SVGAGI. The CDR3 is 14 residues long. The V gene lost 5 bases and the J gene lost 0 bases, with 10 bases spanning the gap. The CDR3 here is CASSKLIYQETQYF. As DNA, the CDR3 is TGTGCCAGCAGTAAATTAATATACCAAGAGACCCAGTACTTC.

This clone has a single count. The chain has TRBV24-1 and TRBJ2-1, with D perhaps TRBD2 (6 bases). The CDR3 length is 13 residues. The ends were cut back, 9 bases at V and 0 bases at J, with 8 bases in the middle. CDR1 and CDR2 from the germline V gene are KGHDR and SFDVKD. The CDR3 loop reads CATCGASYNEQFF. CDR3 DNA: TGTGCCACCTGCGGGGCCTCCTACAATGAGCAGTTCTTC.

The V and J genes are TRBV5-5 and TRBJ1-2, with TRBD1 identical over 8 bases. This CDR3 has 16 residues. V was pared by 0 bases and J by 2 bases, with 6 bases of the junction left unmatched. CDR1 SGHKS and CDR2 YYEKEE come from the germline V gene (reference sequence). The CDR3 DNA reads as TGTGCCAGCAGCTTGGTAGAGACAGGGGTAAACTATGGCTACACCTTC. Translating it yields CASSLVETGVNYGYTF.

The chain is built from TRBV4-1 and TRBJ2-3; 8 nucleotides match TRBD2. CDR3 length: 12 amino acids. The germline CDR1 and CDR2 sequences are MGHRA and YSYEKL. With 1 base clipped from V and 14 bases from J, the junction kept 5 bases outside the gene matches. The CDR3 spells CASSQVGTRLYF. In DNA, the CDR3 is TGCGCCAGCAGCCAAGTAGGGACTAGACTGTATTTT.

The rearrangement links TRBV11-2 to TRBJ2-1, with D maybe TRBD2 (6 bases). The germline V and J ends were trimmed by 3 bases and 7 bases, with 10 bases remaining between them. This CDR3 spans 13 amino acids. Germline CDR1 reads SGHAT; CDR2 reads FQNNGV. The chain's CDR3 is CASSLTSDNEQFF. The CDR3 DNA follows: TGTGCCAGCAGCTTGACTAGTGATAATGAGCAGTTCTTC.

V and J are TRBV6-1 and TRBJ2-1; perhaps D is TRBD1 or TRBD2 (5 bases each). CDR3 length: 15 amino acids. From germline, CDR1 is MNHNS and CDR2 SASEGT. V lost 0 bases to trimming and J lost 7 bases, with 13 bases between them. The CDR3 bases are TGTGCCAGCAGTGAAGCGAGGGGCGCGGTGAATGAGCAGTTCTTC. Translated: CASSEARGAVNEQFF.

The DNA for the CDR3 is TGTGCCAGCAGCGTATATGAGCGGGAGCGGGCTGGAGGCAATGAGCAGTTCTTC. Its protein is CASSVYERERAGGNEQFF. V and J are TRBV9 and TRBJ2-1; 8 bases are a match to TRBD2. The V gene's germline CDR1 is SGDLS and CDR2 YYNGEE. J was trimmed by 6 bases and V by 1 base; bases with no gene match: 15. This CDR3 contains 18 residues.

The rearrangement links TRBV2 to TRBJ2-1, with D maybe TRBD1 (5 bases). The CDR3 extends over 13 amino acids. Looked up from germline, CDR1 is SNHLY and CDR2 is FYNNEI. V lost 8 bases and J 7 bases, leaving 15 bases between the germline ends. This CDR3 reads CASRSWQGNEQFF. The CDR3 nucleotides are TGTGCCAGCCGGAGCTGGCAGGGTAATGAGCAGTTCTTC.

The gene calls are TRBV19 and TRBJ1-2; the D gene is possibly TRBD1 (5 bases). Germline loops: CDR1 LNHDA, CDR2 SQIVND (reference sequence). Trimming cost V 4 bases and J 3 bases, with 9 bases left between them. The CDR3 spans 13 residues. DNA for the CDR3: TGTGCCAGTAGTAGGGGGGATGACTATGGCTACACCTTC. Translated: CASSRGDDYGYTF.

The chain couples TRBV5-6 to TRBJ2-1; 9 nucleotides align to TRBD1. CDR3 size: 15 residues. Trimming at V came to 7 bases and at J to 7 bases, leaving 12 bases not matched to a gene. CDR1 SGHDT and CDR2 YYEEEE come from the germline V gene. CDR3 sequence: CASRKAGTGRNEQFF. In DNA form, the CDR3 reads TGTGCCAGCCGAAAAGCGGGGACAGGGAGAAATGAGCAGTTCTTC.

The chain carries TRBV6-6 and TRBJ2-1, with 7 bases aligning to TRBD1. The junction had 9 bases not matched to a gene; V was cut back by 7 bases and J by 3 bases. Germline V gene sequence: CDR1 MNHNY, CDR2 SVGAGI (reference sequence). This CDR3 comprises 15 residues. CDR3 bases: TGTGCCAGCACCGAAGGACAGGACCTCTACAATGAGCAGTTCTTC. Its translation: CASTEGQDLYNEQFF.

The V call is TRBV5-8, the J call TRBJ1-2; 8 bases align to TRBD1. V lost 2 bases, J lost 8 bases, and 14 bases stayed unmatched. The CDR3 runs to 16 residues. Germline V gene lookup returns CDR1 SGHTS and CDR2 YDEGEE. DNA for the CDR3: TGTGCCAGCAGCTTATTACATCGTCAGGGGGCTTGGGGCTACACCTTC. This gives the protein CASSLLHRQGAWGYTF.

The chain is built from TRBV5-1 and TRBJ2-1, with 10 bases that match TRBD2. The CDR3 extends over 15 amino acids. Trimming cost V 4 bases and J 8 bases; bases outside gene matches: 9. Germline loops: CDR1 SGHRS, CDR2 YFSETQ. The DNA for the CDR3 is TGCGCCAGCAGCCTCAGCGGGGGGGCCTTCGATGAGCAGTTCTTC. Its protein product is CASSLSGGAFDEQFF.

The J gene is TRBJ1-4, the V gene TRBV7-2; tentative D call: TRBD1 (5 bases). This CDR3 has 14 residues. The V gene lost 0 bases and the J gene lost 7 bases, with 9 bases spanning the gap. Germline CDR1 and CDR2: SGHTA and FQGNSA. In DNA form, the CDR3 reads TGTGCCAGCAGCTTAGCCCCGAGGGGTGAAAAACTGTTTTTT. Its protein is CASSLAPRGEKLFF.